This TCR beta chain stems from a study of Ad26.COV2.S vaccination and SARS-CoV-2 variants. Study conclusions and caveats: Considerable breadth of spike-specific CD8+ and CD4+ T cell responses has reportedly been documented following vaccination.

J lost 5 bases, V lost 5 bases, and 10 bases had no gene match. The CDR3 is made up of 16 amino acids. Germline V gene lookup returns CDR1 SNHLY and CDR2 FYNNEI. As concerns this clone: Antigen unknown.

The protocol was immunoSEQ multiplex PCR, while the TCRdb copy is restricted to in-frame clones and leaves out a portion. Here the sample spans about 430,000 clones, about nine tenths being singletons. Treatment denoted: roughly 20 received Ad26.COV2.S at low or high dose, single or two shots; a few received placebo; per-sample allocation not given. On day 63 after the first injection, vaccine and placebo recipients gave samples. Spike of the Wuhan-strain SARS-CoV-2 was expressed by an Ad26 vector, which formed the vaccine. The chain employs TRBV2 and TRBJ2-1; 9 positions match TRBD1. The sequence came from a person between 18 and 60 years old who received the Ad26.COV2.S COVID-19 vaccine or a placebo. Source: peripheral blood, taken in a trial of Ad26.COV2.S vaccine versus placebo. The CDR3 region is CASSPHGTGRDNEQFF. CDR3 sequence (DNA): TGTGCCAGCAGTCCTCACGGGACAGGGCGGGACAATGAGCAGTTCTTC.